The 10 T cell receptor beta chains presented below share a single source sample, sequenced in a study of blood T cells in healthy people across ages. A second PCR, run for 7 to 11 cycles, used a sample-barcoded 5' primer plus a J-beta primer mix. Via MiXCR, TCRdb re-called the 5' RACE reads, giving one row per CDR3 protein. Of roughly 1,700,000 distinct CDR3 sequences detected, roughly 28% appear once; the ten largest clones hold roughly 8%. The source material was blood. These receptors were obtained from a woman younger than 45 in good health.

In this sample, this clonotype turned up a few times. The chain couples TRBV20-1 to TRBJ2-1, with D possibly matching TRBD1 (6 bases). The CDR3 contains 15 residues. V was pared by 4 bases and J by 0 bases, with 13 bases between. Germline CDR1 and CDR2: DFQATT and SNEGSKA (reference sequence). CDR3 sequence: CSAKTTGNSYNEQFF. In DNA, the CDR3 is TGCAGTGCTAAAACCACAGGGAACTCCTACAATGAGCAGTTCTTC.

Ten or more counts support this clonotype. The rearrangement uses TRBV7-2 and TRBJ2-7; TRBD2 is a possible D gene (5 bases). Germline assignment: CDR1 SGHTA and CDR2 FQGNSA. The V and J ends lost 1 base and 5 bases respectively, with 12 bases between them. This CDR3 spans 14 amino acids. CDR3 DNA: TGTGCCAGCAGCTTAGGTCCAGCGGTGAACGAGCAGTACTTC. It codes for CASSLGPAVNEQYF.

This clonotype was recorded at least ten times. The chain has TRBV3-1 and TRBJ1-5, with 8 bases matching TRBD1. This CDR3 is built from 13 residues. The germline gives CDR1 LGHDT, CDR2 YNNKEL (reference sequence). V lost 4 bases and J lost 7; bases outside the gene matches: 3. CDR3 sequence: CASSRQGRQPQHF. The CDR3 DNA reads TGTGCCAGCAGCCGACAGGGGAGACAGCCCCAGCATTTT.

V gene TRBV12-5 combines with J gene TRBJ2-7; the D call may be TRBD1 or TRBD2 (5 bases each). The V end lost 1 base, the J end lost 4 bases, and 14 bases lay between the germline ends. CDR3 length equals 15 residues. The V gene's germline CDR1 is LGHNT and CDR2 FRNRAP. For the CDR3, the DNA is TGTGCTAGTGGTTTGGCTTCCGGGGCCTCATACGAGCAGTACTTC. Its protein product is CASGLASGASYEQYF.

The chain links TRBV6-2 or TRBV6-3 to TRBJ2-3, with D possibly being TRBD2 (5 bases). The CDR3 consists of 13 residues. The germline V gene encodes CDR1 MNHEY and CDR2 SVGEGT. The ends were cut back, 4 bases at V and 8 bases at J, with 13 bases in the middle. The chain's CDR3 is CASSSGRGSTQYF. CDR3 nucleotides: TGTGCCAGCAGTTCCGGACGGGGAAGTACGCAGTATTTT.

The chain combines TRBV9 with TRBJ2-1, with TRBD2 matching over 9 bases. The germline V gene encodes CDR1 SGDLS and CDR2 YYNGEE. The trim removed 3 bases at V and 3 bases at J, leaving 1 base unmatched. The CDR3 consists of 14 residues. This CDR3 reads CASSGRGGYNEQFF. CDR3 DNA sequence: TGTGCCAGCAGCGGGCGGGGGGGCTACAATGAGCAGTTCTTC.

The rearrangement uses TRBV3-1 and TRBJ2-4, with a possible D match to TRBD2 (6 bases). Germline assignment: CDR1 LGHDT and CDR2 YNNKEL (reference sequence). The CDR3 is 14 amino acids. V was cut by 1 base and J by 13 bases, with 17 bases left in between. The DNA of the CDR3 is TGTGCCAGCAGCCAAGGGGCGGGCGGACGGGAGCAGTACTTC. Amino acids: CASSQGAGGREQYF.

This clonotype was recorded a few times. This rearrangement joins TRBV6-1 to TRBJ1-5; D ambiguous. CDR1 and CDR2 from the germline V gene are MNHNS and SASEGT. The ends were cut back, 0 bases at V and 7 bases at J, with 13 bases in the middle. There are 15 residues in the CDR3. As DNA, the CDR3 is TGTGCCAGCAGTGAAGCGGACGACTCGGGGCAGCCCCAGCATTTT. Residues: CASSEADDSGQPQHF.

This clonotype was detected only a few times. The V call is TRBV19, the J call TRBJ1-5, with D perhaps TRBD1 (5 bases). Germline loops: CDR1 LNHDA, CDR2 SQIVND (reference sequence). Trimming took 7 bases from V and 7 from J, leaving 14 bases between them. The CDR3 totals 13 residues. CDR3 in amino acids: CASNPRGGQPQHF. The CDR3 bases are TGTGCCAGTAACCCGAGGGGAGGGCAGCCCCAGCATTTT. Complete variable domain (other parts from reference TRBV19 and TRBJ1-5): DGGITQSPKYLFRKEGQNVTLSCEQNLNHDAMYWYRQDPGQGLRLIYYSQIVNDFQKGDIAEGYSVSREKKESFPLTVTSAQKNPTAFYLCASNPRGGQPQHFGDGTRLSIL.

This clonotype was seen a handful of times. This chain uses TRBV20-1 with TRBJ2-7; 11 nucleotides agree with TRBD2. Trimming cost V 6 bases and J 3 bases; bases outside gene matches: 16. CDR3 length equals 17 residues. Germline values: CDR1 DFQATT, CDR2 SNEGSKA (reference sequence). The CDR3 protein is CSASDPLAGESGYEQYF. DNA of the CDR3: TGCAGTGCATCGGACCCACTAGCGGGAGAATCCGGCTACGAGCAGTACTTC.